The next 10 T cell receptor beta chains were all read from a single sample in a study of control samples from healthy donors and cancer patients. Repertoires were generated with immunoSEQ multiplex PCR, while TCRdb's copy carries only in-frame clones and drops some. The sample includes 110,000 to 150,000 clones, roughly 92% of them seen just once. What was sequenced was blood. The receptors shown here come from a man between 40 and 49 years old in good health.

This chain connects TRBV5-1 to TRBJ2-7, with unresolved D. Germline V gene data show CDR1 as SGHRS and CDR2 as YFSETQ. This CDR3 is built from 11 residues. Trimming removed 0 bases at V and 5 bases at J, with 3 bases between. CDR3 loop: CASSLEHEQYF. The DNA of the CDR3 is TGCGCCAGCAGCTTGGAGCACGAGCAGTACTTC.

A single count supports this clone. The chain recombines TRBV7-3 with TRBJ1-2, with TRBD1 identical over 10 bases. After removal of 5 bases from V and 8 bases from J, the junction contained 11 bases not matched to a gene. From germline, CDR1 is SGHTA and CDR2 FQGTGA. The CDR3 contains 15 residues. The chain's CDR3 is CASSTWDRGGVGYTF. The DNA for the CDR3 is TGTGCCAGCAGCACTTGGGACAGGGGAGGAGTAGGCTACACCTTC.

The genes are TRBV27 and TRBJ1-1; D is ambiguous. This CDR3 has 14 amino acids. V lost 7 bases and J 2 bases, leaving 14 bases between the germline ends. The germline V gene has CDR1 MNHEY and CDR2 SMNVEV (reference sequence). This CDR3 reads CASTSSYDNTEAFF. CDR3 DNA: TGTGCCAGCACCTCCAGTTACGATAACACTGAAGCTTTCTTT.

V is TRBV11-2 and J is TRBJ1-1; 7 positions agree with TRBD1. V lost 0 bases, J lost 1 base, and 11 bases stayed unmatched. Per the germline V gene, CDR1 is SGHAT and CDR2 is FQNNGV. CDR3 length: 18 residues. The CDR3 DNA is TGTGCCAGCAGCTTAGATCCGCGACAGGGAGGTTGGAACACTGAAGCTTTCTTT. It translates to CASSLDPRQGGWNTEAFF.

The chain's CDR3 is CASSPPRASPYTDTQYF. The CDR3 DNA is TGTGCCAGCAGCCCCCCCCGAGCTAGCCCCTACACAGATACGCAGTATTTT. The V gene is TRBV7-8, the J gene TRBJ2-3; D may be TRBD2 (5 bases). Germline lookup yields CDR1 SGHVS and CDR2 FQNEAQ. The CDR3 is made up of 17 amino acids. V was trimmed by 5 bases and J by 2 bases, leaving 20 bases between them.

The V call is TRBV19, the J call TRBJ1-1; TRBD1 is a possible D gene (5 bases). The CDR3 extends over 14 amino acids. Germline V gene data show CDR1 as LNHDA and CDR2 as SQIVND (reference sequence). The germline V and J ends were trimmed by 6 bases and 0 bases, with 11 bases remaining between them. CDR3 residues: CASSLGVMNTEAFF. CDR3 coding DNA: TGTGCCAGTAGCTTAGGGGTGATGAACACTGAAGCTTTCTTT.

The chain recombines TRBV3-1 (or the pseudogene TRBV3-2) with TRBJ2-1; D is ambiguous. V was cut by 3 bases and J by 0 bases, with 9 bases left in between. The V gene's germline CDR1 is LGHDT and CDR2 YNNKEL (reference sequence). CDR3 length: 15 residues. In DNA form, the CDR3 reads TGTGCCAGCAGCCATGAAGCCCCCTCCTACAATGAGCAGTTCTTC. It encodes CASSHEAPSYNEQFF.

This clone was observed once. The rearrangement joins TRBV11-2 to TRBJ2-7; D gene ambiguous. There are 11 residues in the CDR3. CDR1 is SGHAT, CDR2 FQNNGV, per germline. Trimming took 1 base from V and 6 from J, leaving 4 bases between them. The CDR3 DNA reads TGTGCCAGCAGCTTAGTAACCGAGCAGTACTTC. It codes for CASSLVTEQYF.

This rearrangement joins TRBV19 to TRBJ2-4; D possibly corresponds to TRBD2 (5 bases). This CDR3 contains 15 residues. V was pared by 2 bases and J by 6 bases, with 14 bases between. Per germline, CDR1 LNHDA and CDR2 SQIVND (reference sequence). The CDR3 is CASSIRAEKRNIQYF. The CDR3 DNA follows: TGTGCCAGTAGTATAAGAGCGGAGAAAAGAAACATTCAGTACTTC.

The chain combines TRBV7-2 with TRBJ2-1; a weak D match, TRBD2 (6 bases). The V gene's germline CDR1 is SGHTA and CDR2 FQGNSA. The CDR3 contains 14 residues. V lost 4 bases and J lost 4, with 11 bases in between. CDR3 in amino acids: CASSYRDFYNEQFF. The CDR3 DNA reads as TGTGCCAGCAGCTATAGGGACTTTTACAATGAGCAGTTCTTC.